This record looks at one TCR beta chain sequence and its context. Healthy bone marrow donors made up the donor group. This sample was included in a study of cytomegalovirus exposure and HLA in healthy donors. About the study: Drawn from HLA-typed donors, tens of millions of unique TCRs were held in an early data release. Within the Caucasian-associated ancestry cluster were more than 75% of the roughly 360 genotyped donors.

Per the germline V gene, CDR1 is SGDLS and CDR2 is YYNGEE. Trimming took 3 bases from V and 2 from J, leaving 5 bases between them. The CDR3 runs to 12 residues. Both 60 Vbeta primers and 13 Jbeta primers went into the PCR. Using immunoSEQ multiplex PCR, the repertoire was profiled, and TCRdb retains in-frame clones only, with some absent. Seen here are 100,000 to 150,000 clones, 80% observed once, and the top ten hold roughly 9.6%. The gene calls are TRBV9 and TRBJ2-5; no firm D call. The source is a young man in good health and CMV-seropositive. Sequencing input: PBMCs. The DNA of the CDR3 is TGTGCCAGCAGCGCCCATCAAGAGACCCAGTACTTC. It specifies CASSAHQETQYF.